These 14 T cell receptor beta chains were all obtained from the same sample, sequenced in a study of cytomegalovirus exposure and HLA in healthy donors. PCR involved 60 Vbeta and 13 Jbeta primers. TCRdb keeps only in-frame clones here, not all; method: immunoSEQ multiplex PCR. The sample has approximately 150,000 clones; approximately 73% are singletons. The sequenced material came from PBMCs. Source of these receptors: a man aged 25-45 years in good health and CMV-seropositive.

The chain employs TRBV30 and TRBJ2-4; maybe TRBD1 (5 bases). There are 14 residues in the CDR3. CDR1 and CDR2 (germline): GTSNPN, SVGIG (reference sequence). V was shortened by 4 bases and J by 0 bases, with 10 bases between the two germline ends. The CDR3 nucleotides read TGTGCCTGGAACCGACAGCGAGCCAAAAACATTCAGTACTTC. It codes for CAWNRQRAKNIQYF.

CDR3 amino acids: CASSLVLAGVMADTQYF. The CDR3 coding sequence is TGCGCCAGCAGCTTGGTCCTTGCGGGAGTTATGGCAGATACGCAGTATTTT. This chain connects TRBV5-1 to TRBJ2-3, with 7 bases that match TRBD2. Trimming took 0 bases from V and 4 from J; bases not matched to a gene: 11. The CDR3 spans 17 residues. Looked up from germline, CDR1 is SGHRS and CDR2 is YFSETQ.

The V and J genes are TRBV28 and TRBJ2-5; maybe TRBD1 (6 bases). Trimming removed 6 bases from V and 0 bases from J, with 11 bases in between. The CDR3 covers 14 residues. Germline V gene data show CDR1 as MDHEN and CDR2 as SYDVKM. The CDR3 here is CASSPGQNQETQYF. The CDR3 DNA sequence: TGTGCCAGCAGCCCAGGACAGAACCAAGAGACCCAGTACTTC. Full variable domain (rest looked up from reference TRBV28 and TRBJ2-5): DVKVTQSSRYLVKRTGEKVFLECVQDMDHENMFWYRQDPGLGLRLIYFSYDVKMKEKGDIPEGYSVSREKKERFSLILESASTNQTSMYLCASSPGQNQETQYFGPGTRLLVL.

A few counts support this clone. This chain joins TRBV5-4 and TRBJ2-3; 9 positions match TRBD1. With 4 bases clipped from V and 4 bases from J, the junction kept 10 bases outside the gene matches. Germline V gives CDR1 SGHNT, CDR2 YYREEE (reference sequence). The CDR3 covers 16 residues. CDR3 loop: CASSAAQGATADTQYF. The DNA for the CDR3 is TGTGCCAGCAGCGCCGCACAGGGGGCGACTGCAGATACGCAGTATTTT.

The rearrangement joins TRBV5-6 to TRBJ2-5, with TRBD1 identical over 9 bases. From germline, CDR1 is SGHDT and CDR2 YYEEEE. With 2 bases clipped from V and 5 bases from J, the junction kept 4 bases outside the gene matches. This CDR3 spans 14 amino acids. The CDR3: CASSFSGTGETQYF. CDR3 in DNA: TGTGCCAGCAGCTTCTCCGGGACAGGGGAGACCCAGTACTTC.

This clone was seen a few times. The V and J genes are TRBV28 and TRBJ2-3, with 7 bases that match TRBD2. Germline trimming cut 11 bases from V and 6 bases from J; bases unmatched to any gene: 17. Germline V gene sequence: CDR1 MDHEN, CDR2 SYDVKM. This CDR3 contains 15 residues. The CDR3 protein is CAAEPLGGRSDTQYF. The CDR3 DNA reads TGTGCCGCCGAACCTCTTGGCGGGAGATCGGATACGCAGTATTTT.

The rearrangement links TRBV5-1 to TRBJ2-5, with 7 bases aligning to TRBD2. V dropped 0 bases and J dropped 4; count of bases not matched to a gene: 3. Looked up from germline, CDR1 is SGHRS and CDR2 is YFSETQ. The CDR3 sequence is 14 residues long. Written as DNA, the CDR3 is TGCGCCAGCAGCTTGGACTGGGGGGGAGAGACCCAGTACTTC. This sequence encodes CASSLDWGGETQYF.

As regards this clone: Other DNA sequences within the sample encode an identical CDR3. The chain recombines TRBV18 with TRBJ1-5, with 7 bases lining up with TRBD1. The length of the CDR3 is 16 residues. In germline, CDR1 is KGHSH, CDR2 LQKENI. V trimming: 3 bases; J trimming: 0 bases; junction bases outside the gene matches: 5. This CDR3 is CASSPGQLNSNQPQHF. CDR3 bases: TGTGCCAGCTCACCGGGACAGTTGAATAGCAATCAGCCCCAGCATTTT.

The chain carries TRBV9 and TRBJ2-3; D gene unclear. Germline V gene lookup returns CDR1 SGDLS and CDR2 YYNGEE. The CDR3 has 12 amino acids. V gave up 0 bases and J gave up 6 bases, with 5 bases separating them. Written as DNA, the CDR3 is TGTGCCAGCAGCGTAGTTCGGGATACGCAGTATTTT. It translates to CASSVVRDTQYF. Supplemented by reference TRBV9 and TRBJ2-3, the full variable domain reads DSGVTQTPKHLITATGQRVTLRCSPRSGDLSVYWYQQSLDQGLQFLIQYYNGEERAKGNILERFSAQQFPDLHSELNLSSLELGDSALYFCASSVVRDTQYFGPGTRLTVL.

This clone has more than one count but fewer than ten. The chain uses TRBV13 and TRBJ1-2; D call uncertain. The CDR3 spans 12 residues. Trimming pared 4 bases from V and 7 bases from J, leaving 10 bases between. CDR1 is PRHDT, CDR2 FYEKMQ, per germline (reference sequence). CDR3 residues: CASSSPTLGYTF. The CDR3 DNA is TGTGCCAGCAGCTCCCCGACACTTGGCTACACCTTC.

The chain is built from TRBV2 and TRBJ2-7, with TRBD2 identical over 14 bases. This CDR3 spans 16 amino acids. After removal of 4 bases from V and 6 bases from J, the junction contained 8 bases not matched to a gene. Germline CDR1 reads SNHLY; CDR2 reads FYNNEI. The CDR3 loop reads CASSAPGTSGSIEQYF. CDR3 bases: TGTGCCAGCAGTGCCCCCGGGACTAGCGGGAGCATCGAGCAGTACTTC.

The rearrangement joins TRBV27 to TRBJ2-2; 10 nucleotides match TRBD2. This CDR3 region has 16 residues. Germline CDR1 is MNHEY and CDR2 is SMNVEV (reference sequence). With V trimmed by 3 bases and J by 6 bases, 7 bases remained unmatched. CDR3 DNA sequence: TGTGCCAGCAGTTTTGGTGTAGCGGGAGGCTCCGGGGAGCTGTTTTTT. This codes for CASSFGVAGGSGELFF.

V is TRBV7-3 and J is TRBJ2-5; D unclear. Germline V gene sequence: CDR1 SGHTA, CDR2 FQGTGA. The CDR3 extends over 14 amino acids. Trimming shortened V by 5 bases and J by 5 bases, and 15 bases separated the two germline ends. This CDR3 reads CASSPVSSSETQYF. DNA for the CDR3: TGTGCCAGCAGCCCGGTCTCCTCGAGCGAGACCCAGTACTTC.

This clone came up a few times. The rearrangement uses TRBV6-1 and TRBJ2-7; TRBD1 matches at 8 bases. CDR1 and CDR2 (germline): MNHNS, SASEGT. Germline trimming cut 8 bases from V and 5 bases from J; bases unmatched to any gene: 11. The CDR3 spans 14 residues. CDR3 DNA: TGTGCCAGCGCCCTCTGGGACAGGACCCACGAGCAGTACTTC. Residues: CASALWDRTHEQYF.